One sample yielded the 22 T cell receptor beta chains listed below, sequenced in a study of blood T cell repertoires in COVID-19. Assay used: immunoSEQ multiplex PCR; TCRdb lists only in-frame clones, some missing. The sample holds a few hundred thousand clones; roughly 85% are singletons and the top ten take about 2.5%. Sequences were obtained from peripheral blood. These receptors were collected from a woman in her 70s with COVID-19, enrolled during active disease.

The J gene is TRBJ1-6, the V gene TRBV5-1; 9 bases match TRBD1. The CDR3 sequence is 14 residues long. Germline V gene lookup returns CDR1 SGHRS and CDR2 YFSETQ. V lost 4 bases to trimming and J lost 5 bases; unmatched junction nucleotides: 1. CDR3 bases: TGCGCCAGCAGCCGGGACAGGGATAATTCACCCCTCCACTTT. It is translated as CASSRDRDNSPLHF.

J is TRBJ1-3 and V is TRBV15; D might be TRBD1 (5 bases). Trimming removed 0 bases at V and 4 bases at J, with 16 bases between. Germline V gene data show CDR1 as LNHNV and CDR2 as YYDKDF (reference sequence). This CDR3 comprises 17 residues. The CDR3 here is CATSREGGRGRGNTIYF. The CDR3 DNA reads TGTGCCACCAGCAGAGAGGGGGGACGAGGGCGAGGAAACACCATATATTTT.

This chain connects TRBV7-2 to TRBJ2-3; 9 bases line up with TRBD1. J was trimmed by 5 bases and V by 4 bases; bases with no gene match: 10. Germline assignment: CDR1 SGHTA and CDR2 FQGNSA. The CDR3 is made up of 16 amino acids. The CDR3 sequence is CASSSPPGTGLDTQYF. As DNA, the CDR3 is TGTGCCAGCAGCTCCCCCCCGGGGACAGGGTTAGATACGCAGTATTTT. Full variable domain (outside the CDR3, taken from reference TRBV7-2 and TRBJ2-3): GAGVSQSPSNKVTEKGKDVELRCDPISGHTALYWYRQSLGQGLEFLIYFQGNSAPDKSGLPSDRFSAERTGGSVSTLTIQRTQQEDSAVYLCASSSPPGTGLDTQYFGPGTRLTVL.

This rearrangement joins TRBV9 to TRBJ1-2; D remains unclear. This CDR3 has 14 amino acids. Germline loops: CDR1 SGDLS, CDR2 YYNGEE. Trimming stripped 0 bases from V and 3 bases from J, with 9 bases between. CDR3 coding DNA: TGTGCCAGCAGCGTAGATCCGGAGTACTATGGCTACACCTTC. Amino acid sequence: CASSVDPEYYGYTF.

CDR3 DNA sequence: TGTGCCAGCAGCCCCACTAGCGGGGGGGCCCACGAGCAGTACTTC. Its translation: CASSPTSGGAHEQYF. The chain uses TRBV11-2 and TRBJ2-7; 13 bases are a match to TRBD2. V lost 5 bases and J lost 5; bases outside the gene matches: 6. This CDR3 is built from 15 residues. Germline values: CDR1 SGHAT, CDR2 FQNNGV.

The chain joins TRBV19 to TRBJ2-7, with TRBD2 identical over 10 bases. V lost 4 bases, J lost 6 bases, and 6 bases stayed unmatched. This CDR3 comprises 14 residues. Germline CDR1 LNHDA, CDR2 SQIVND (reference sequence). The CDR3 is CASSKGLAQPEQYF. CDR3 DNA sequence: TGTGCCAGTAGTAAGGGACTAGCGCAGCCCGAGCAGTACTTC.

The V call is TRBV14, the J call TRBJ1-4; D is perhaps TRBD1 (5 bases). CDR1 SGHDN and CDR2 FVKESK come from the germline V gene. V dropped 4 bases and J dropped 0 bases, with 9 bases sitting between them. The CDR3 totals 15 residues. The CDR3 region has the DNA TGTGCCAGCAGCCCCACAGGTGCAACTAATGAAAAACTGTTTTTT. Translating it yields CASSPTGATNEKLFF.

The sample holds a few counts of this clone. The chain links TRBV5-4 to TRBJ1-6; possible D gene TRBD1, 6 bases. The CDR3 runs 14 residues. Germline CDR1 SGHNT, CDR2 YYREEE (reference sequence). V was pared by 0 bases and J by 9 bases, with 10 bases between. The CDR3 DNA follows: TGTGCCAGCAGCTTGGGGGACATAGGTTCACCCCTCCACTTT. This gives the protein CASSLGDIGSPLHF. The full variable domain, its missing parts supplied by reference TRBV5-4 and TRBJ1-6, is ETGVTQSPTHLIKTRGQQVTLRCSSQSGHNTVSWYQQALGQGPQFIFQYYREEENGRGNFPPRFSGLQFPNYSSELNVNALELDDSALYLCASSLGDIGSPLHFGNGTRLTVT.

The chain joins TRBV30 to TRBJ2-1; 8 bases match TRBD2. V dropped 3 bases and J dropped 9; count of bases not matched to a gene: 7. The CDR3 spans 13 residues. Per the germline V gene, CDR1 is GTSNPN and CDR2 is SVGIG (reference sequence). The DNA for the CDR3 is TGTGCCTGGAGCGGGAGGGCCTTCGGTGAGCAGTTCTTC. Protein product: CAWSGRAFGEQFF.

CDR3 in DNA: TGCAGCGTGACAGGGTGGGCTGGAAACACCATATATTTT. Its translation: CSVTGWAGNTIYF. This chain links TRBV29-1 with TRBJ1-3; 7 bases line up with TRBD1. The CDR3 consists of 13 residues. Germline loops: CDR1 SQVTM, CDR2 ANQGSEA. The V segment lost 6 bases and the J segment 2 bases; nucleotides outside the gene matches: 4.

The rearrangement links TRBV27 to TRBJ2-7; 8 bases map to TRBD1. Trimming at V came to 3 bases and at J to 4 bases, leaving 8 bases not matched to a gene. CDR1 is MNHEY, CDR2 SMNVEV, per germline (reference sequence). This CDR3 is 15 amino acids long. CDR3 amino acids: CASSLGPGQVYEQYF. DNA for the CDR3: TGTGCCAGCAGTTTGGGTCCGGGACAGGTATACGAGCAGTACTTC.

The gene calls are TRBV7-3 and TRBJ2-5; D might be TRBD2 (5 bases). This CDR3 has 15 residues. V lost 6 bases, J lost 4 bases, and 18 bases lay in between. Germline lookup yields CDR1 SGHTA and CDR2 FQGTGA. The CDR3 DNA reads TGTGCCAGCAGTCCCCGTTCGGGGATAGGAGAGACCCAGTACTTC. Protein: CASSPRSGIGETQYF.

The gene calls are TRBV29-1 and TRBJ1-3; unclear D gene. Germline CDR1 is SQVTM and CDR2 is ANQGSEA. There are 14 residues in the CDR3. Trimming removed 0 bases at V and 0 bases at J, with 6 bases between. Here the CDR3 DNA reads TGCAGCGTTGAAGATCCCAGCTCTGGAAACACCATATATTTT. Amino acid sequence: CSVEDPSSGNTIYF.

V usage is TRBV3-1 (or the pseudogene TRBV3-2) and J usage is TRBJ2-7; 7 bases match TRBD2. The germline CDR1 and CDR2 sequences are LGHDT and YNNKEL (reference sequence). The CDR3 is 13 residues long. J was trimmed by 2 bases and V by 4 bases; bases with no gene match: 2. CDR3 nucleotide sequence: TGTGCCAGCAGCCTAGCGGGCCCCTACGAGCAGTACTTC. Translation: CASSLAGPYEQYF.

This sequence joins TRBV19 and TRBJ1-4, with 11 bases aligning to TRBD1. With 2 bases clipped from V and 5 bases from J, the junction kept 4 bases outside the gene matches. Germline loops: CDR1 LNHDA, CDR2 SQIVND (reference sequence). This CDR3 has 16 residues. CDR3: CASSILGTGGNEKLFF. Here the CDR3 DNA reads TGTGCCAGTAGTATACTAGGGACAGGGGGGAATGAAAAACTGTTTTTT.

This clone was detected only once. This sequence joins TRBV4-3 and TRBJ1-3, with TRBD1 matching over 7 bases. J gave up 3 bases and V 1 base, and 3 bases lay outside the gene matches. Germline V gives CDR1 LGHNA, CDR2 YSLEER. The CDR3 length is 15 residues. The CDR3: CASSQGDRVGNTIYF. The CDR3 DNA sequence: TGCGCCAGCAGCCAAGGAGACAGGGTTGGAAACACCATATATTTT.

This clone has more than one count but fewer than ten. V gene TRBV3-1 (or the pseudogene TRBV3-2) combines with J gene TRBJ1-2, with D perhaps matching TRBD1 (6 bases). This CDR3 has 14 residues. V dropped 4 bases and J dropped 2 bases, with 11 bases sitting between them. Germline CDR1 is LGHDT and CDR2 is YNNKEL (reference sequence). This chain's CDR3 is CASSLRGMNYGYTF. In DNA form, the CDR3 reads TGTGCCAGCAGCCTCAGGGGCATGAACTATGGCTACACCTTC.

V is TRBV11-3 and J is TRBJ2-2, with D unclear. V was shortened by 0 bases and J by 4 bases, with 9 bases between the two germline ends. This CDR3 is 15 amino acids long. Germline CDR1 and CDR2: SGHNT and YENEEA. This chain's CDR3 is CASSLETSATGELFF. For the CDR3, the DNA is TGTGCCAGCAGCTTAGAGACTTCGGCCACCGGGGAGCTGTTTTTT.

The chain recombines TRBV4-2 with TRBJ1-2; D perhaps matches TRBD1 (6 bases). The germline V and J ends were trimmed by 3 bases and 3 bases, with 11 bases remaining between them. Germline values: CDR1 LGHNA, CDR2 YNFKEQ. This CDR3 region has 14 residues. The CDR3 spells CASSQVEGDYGYTF. The DNA for the CDR3 is TGTGCCAGCAGCCAGGTCGAGGGGGACTATGGCTACACCTTC.

This sequence joins TRBV5-6 and TRBJ2-7; tentatively, D is TRBD2 (5 bases). Germline CDR1 and CDR2: SGHDT and YYEEEE. The CDR3 loop spans 15 amino acids. Trimming took 4 bases from V and 3 from J, leaving 17 bases between them. This CDR3 reads CASSRRALPGYEQYF. For the CDR3, the DNA is TGTGCCAGCAGCCGGCGGGCCCTGCCGGGCTACGAGCAGTACTTC.

Turning to this clone: The sample has other DNA sequences that encode this CDR3 too. The genes are TRBV7-9 and TRBJ2-7; 7 bases agree with TRBD2. The CDR3 is made up of 14 amino acids. Looked up from germline, CDR1 is SEHNR and CDR2 is FQNEAQ (reference sequence). Losses at the gene ends were 1 base for V and 0 bases for J; bases not matched to a gene: 0. CDR3 region: CASSLGDYSYEQYF. The DNA of the CDR3 is TGTGCCAGCAGCTTAGGGGACTACTCCTACGAGCAGTACTTC.

The rearrangement uses TRBV6-1 and TRBJ1-1, with a possible D match to TRBD1 (6 bases). Germline V CDR1 and CDR2: MNHNS, SASEGT. V lost 3 bases and J 2 bases, leaving 19 bases between the germline ends. The length of the CDR3 is 17 residues. The CDR3 DNA sequence: TGTGCCAGCAGTGACGGTTTTGGTGGCAGGGGAAACACTGAAGCTTTCTTT. The encoded protein is CASSDGFGGRGNTEAFF.